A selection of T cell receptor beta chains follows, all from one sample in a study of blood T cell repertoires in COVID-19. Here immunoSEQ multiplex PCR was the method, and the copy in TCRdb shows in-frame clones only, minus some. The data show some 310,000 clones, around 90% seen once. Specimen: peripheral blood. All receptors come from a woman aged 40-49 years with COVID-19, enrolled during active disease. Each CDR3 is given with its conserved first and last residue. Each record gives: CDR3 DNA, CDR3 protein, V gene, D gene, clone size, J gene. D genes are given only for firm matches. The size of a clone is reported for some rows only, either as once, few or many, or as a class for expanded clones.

CDR3nt: TGTGCCAGCAGCGTAGCGGCCAGGGCAAATGAAAAACTGTTTTTT
CDR3aa: CASSVAARANEKLFF
v_gene: TRBV9
d_gene: NA
abundance: NA
j_gene: TRBJ1-4

CDR3nt: TGCAGTGCCGGGGGGCCGGAGGGAGCTTTCTTT
CDR3aa: CSAGGPEGAFF
v_gene: TRBV20-1
d_gene: NA
abundance: NA
j_gene: TRBJ1-1

CDR3nt: TGTGCCAGCAGGTCAGGGGGTTGGACTGAAGCTTTCTTT
CDR3aa: CASRSGGWTEAFF
v_gene: TRBV2
d_gene: TRBD1
abundance: NA
j_gene: TRBJ1-1

CDR3nt: TGTGCCAGCAGCCCCCAACCTACAGGGGCGGGGGAGCTGTTTTTT
CDR3aa: CASSPQPTGAGELFF
v_gene: TRBV11-1
d_gene: TRBD1
abundance: NA
j_gene: TRBJ2-2

CDR3nt: TGCGCCAGCAGCCAAGATAGATCAGGGTCGAGTGAAAAACTGTTTTTT
CDR3aa: CASSQDRSGSSEKLFF
v_gene: TRBV4-3
d_gene: NA
abundance: NA
j_gene: TRBJ1-4

CDR3nt: TGTGCCACCGGCCGACGGGGGGAAGGGAACACCGGGGAGCTGTTTTTT
CDR3aa: CATGRRGEGNTGELFF
v_gene: TRBV24-1
d_gene: TRBD2
abundance: NA
j_gene: TRBJ2-2

CDR3nt: TGTGCCAGCAGTCGCGGAAATTATGGCTACACCTTC
CDR3aa: CASSRGNYGYTF
v_gene: TRBV6-5
d_gene: NA
abundance: once
j_gene: TRBJ1-2

CDR3nt: TGTGCCACCCTTCCCCGCCCCGACAGGGGAGGTTATGGCTACACCTTC
CDR3aa: CATLPRPDRGGYGYTF
v_gene: TRBV27
d_gene: TRBD1
abundance: NA
j_gene: TRBJ1-2

CDR3nt: TGTGCCAGCAGCGAGACAGTTAGTTATTCACCCCTCCACTTT
CDR3aa: CASSETVSYSPLHF
v_gene: TRBV9
d_gene: NA
abundance: NA
j_gene: TRBJ1-6

CDR3nt: TGCGCCAGTTCAGAAGCGGGCATACATGAGCAGTTCTTC
CDR3aa: CASSEAGIHEQFF
v_gene: TRBV4-3
d_gene: NA
abundance: NA
j_gene: TRBJ2-1

CDR3nt: TGTGCCAGCAGTTACCCAGCTAACTATGGCTACACCTTC
CDR3aa: CASSYPANYGYTF
v_gene: TRBV6-2/TRBV6-3
d_gene: NA
abundance: NA
j_gene: TRBJ1-2

CDR3nt: TGTGCCAGCAGCCGACAGGCCAGGCCCTACTCTGGAAACACCATATATTTT
CDR3aa: CASSRQARPYSGNTIYF
v_gene: TRBV14
d_gene: NA
abundance: NA
j_gene: TRBJ1-3

CDR3nt: TGTGCCAGTAGCTACGTCAACACTGAAGCTTTCTTT
CDR3aa: CASSYVNTEAFF
v_gene: TRBV19
d_gene: NA
abundance: NA
j_gene: TRBJ1-1

CDR3nt: TGTGCCAGCAGAGCAGGGGGTTTCTATGGCTACACCTTC
CDR3aa: CASRAGGFYGYTF
v_gene: TRBV6-5
d_gene: TRBD1
abundance: NA
j_gene: TRBJ1-2

CDR3nt: TGTGCCTGGACAACCCGTGGCTTTAACTATGGCTACACCTTC
CDR3aa: CAWTTRGFNYGYTF
v_gene: TRBV30
d_gene: NA
abundance: NA
j_gene: TRBJ1-2

CDR3nt: TGCAGCGCTTCGGAGACAGGGGGGAATGAAAAACTGTTTTTT
CDR3aa: CSASETGGNEKLFF
v_gene: TRBV29-1
d_gene: TRBD1
abundance: NA
j_gene: TRBJ1-4

CDR3nt: TGCGCCAGCAGCTTGGGAGAAGGGAGGGGCCGAGCGTACTTC
CDR3aa: CASSLGEGRGRAYF
v_gene: TRBV5-1
d_gene: TRBD2
abundance: NA
j_gene: TRBJ2-7

CDR3nt: TGTGCCAGCAGCTCAAACAGGGTCGGGGAGCTGTTTTTT
CDR3aa: CASSSNRVGELFF
v_gene: TRBV7-2
d_gene: NA
abundance: NA
j_gene: TRBJ2-2

CDR3nt: TGTGCCAGCAGCTTGGGCGGGATTTCCTACGAGCAGTACTTC
CDR3aa: CASSLGGISYEQYF
v_gene: TRBV7-6
d_gene: NA
abundance: NA
j_gene: TRBJ2-7

CDR3nt: TGTGCCAGCAGTTTAGTGCGGGGGGTATCCGAGCAGTTCTTC
CDR3aa: CASSLVRGVSEQFF
v_gene: TRBV28
d_gene: TRBD2
abundance: NA
j_gene: TRBJ2-1

CDR3nt: TGCGCCAGCAGCCAAGAAACAGGGGGGAGCTCCTACAATGAGCAGTTCTTC
CDR3aa: CASSQETGGSSYNEQFF
v_gene: TRBV4-1
d_gene: TRBD1
abundance: NA
j_gene: TRBJ2-1

CDR3nt: TGTGCCAGCAGTGAGGCCGGGACACCCCTTGATGGCTACACCTTC
CDR3aa: CASSEAGTPLDGYTF
v_gene: TRBV6-4
d_gene: NA
abundance: NA
j_gene: TRBJ1-2

CDR3nt: TGTGCCACCAGTGACCCCGGACTAGCGGGAGAGGGGGATTTCTACGAGCAGTACTTC
CDR3aa: CATSDPGLAGEGDFYEQYF
v_gene: TRBV24-1
d_gene: TRBD2
abundance: NA
j_gene: TRBJ2-7

CDR3nt: TGTGCCAGCAGTTTATCTTGGGACAGGGGTGATGGCTACACCTTC
CDR3aa: CASSLSWDRGDGYTF
v_gene: TRBV28
d_gene: TRBD1
abundance: NA
j_gene: TRBJ1-2

CDR3nt: TGTGCCAGCGAGGTTACAACCTACGAGCAGTACTTC
CDR3aa: CASEVTTYEQYF
v_gene: TRBV7-9
d_gene: NA
abundance: NA
j_gene: TRBJ2-7

CDR3nt: TGTGCCAGTAGTATACAGGGGTTCCGGAATGAGCAGTTCTTC
CDR3aa: CASSIQGFRNEQFF
v_gene: TRBV19
d_gene: NA
abundance: NA
j_gene: TRBJ2-1

CDR3nt: TGTGCCAGCAGCTTACCCGACAGCGACCAGCAGTTCTTC
CDR3aa: CASSLPDSDQQFF
v_gene: TRBV7-3
d_gene: NA
abundance: NA
j_gene: TRBJ2-1

CDR3nt: TGTGCCGGGACTCCCAACTTGAACACTGAAGCTTTCTTT
CDR3aa: CAGTPNLNTEAFF
v_gene: TRBV2
d_gene: NA
abundance: NA
j_gene: TRBJ1-1

CDR3nt: TGTGCCAGCAGCTTGGCATCAGGGCACTACGAGCAGTACTTC
CDR3aa: CASSLASGHYEQYF
v_gene: TRBV5-5
d_gene: NA
abundance: NA
j_gene: TRBJ2-7

CDR3nt: TGCGCCAGCAGCATCACACAGGGCGGTGCTGGAAACACCATATATTTT
CDR3aa: CASSITQGGAGNTIYF
v_gene: TRBV5-1
d_gene: NA
abundance: NA
j_gene: TRBJ1-3

CDR3nt: TGTGCCAGCTCACCGACACAGGGCATGAATGAAAAACTGTTTTTT
CDR3aa: CASSPTQGMNEKLFF
v_gene: TRBV18
d_gene: NA
abundance: NA
j_gene: TRBJ1-4

CDR3nt: TGTGCCAGCAGCCGTAGGCCGGGGGATCACTACGAGCAGTACTTC
CDR3aa: CASSRRPGDHYEQYF
v_gene: TRBV5-8
d_gene: NA
abundance: NA
j_gene: TRBJ2-7

CDR3nt: TGTGCCAGCAGCCATCCCGGGACATACGAAGCTTTCTTT
CDR3aa: CASSHPGTYEAFF
v_gene: TRBV4-2
d_gene: NA
abundance: NA
j_gene: TRBJ1-1

CDR3nt: TGTGCCAGCACTCCGACAGGGGGGCCAGATACGCAGTATTTT
CDR3aa: CASTPTGGPDTQYF
v_gene: TRBV28
d_gene: TRBD1
abundance: NA
j_gene: TRBJ2-3

CDR3nt: TGTGCCAGCAGCTTGGAGACAGGGGGATACTCCTATGGCTACACCTTC
CDR3aa: CASSLETGGYSYGYTF
v_gene: TRBV5-8
d_gene: TRBD1
abundance: NA
j_gene: TRBJ1-2

CDR3nt: TGTGCCAGCAGTTTAGGGAGCGGGGGAGGGGAAAACATTCAGTACTTC
CDR3aa: CASSLGSGGGENIQYF
v_gene: TRBV28
d_gene: TRBD2
abundance: NA
j_gene: TRBJ2-4

CDR3nt: TGTGCCAGCAGCCGAGGACTAGCGGTCCCCGATGAGCAGTTCTTC
CDR3aa: CASSRGLAVPDEQFF
v_gene: TRBV6-4
d_gene: TRBD2
abundance: NA
j_gene: TRBJ2-1

CDR3nt: TGTGCCAGCAGAGCCTCAGGATCTGGGGCCAACGTCCTGACTTTC
CDR3aa: CASRASGSGANVLTF
v_gene: TRBV7-9
d_gene: NA
abundance: NA
j_gene: TRBJ2-6

CDR3nt: TGTGCCATCAGAACCACGACAGGGAACGATTCACCCCTCCACTTT
CDR3aa: CAIRTTTGNDSPLHF
v_gene: TRBV10-3
d_gene: TRBD1
abundance: few
j_gene: TRBJ1-6

CDR3nt: TGCAGTGCTAACAGTCACGAGACCCAGTACTTC
CDR3aa: CSANSHETQYF
v_gene: TRBV20-1
d_gene: NA
abundance: NA
j_gene: TRBJ2-5

CDR3nt: TGTGCCAGCTCGGAGGGGCTTCAAGAGACCCAGTACTTC
CDR3aa: CASSEGLQETQYF
v_gene: TRBV18
d_gene: NA
abundance: NA
j_gene: TRBJ2-5

CDR3nt: TGTGCCAGCAGTAGTGACAGGGAAAGAGAGACCCAGTACTTC
CDR3aa: CASSSDRERETQYF
v_gene: TRBV6-5
d_gene: TRBD1
abundance: once
j_gene: TRBJ2-5

CDR3nt: TGTGCCATCAGGGACAAGTCTGAAGCTTTCTTT
CDR3aa: CAIRDKSEAFF
v_gene: TRBV10-3
d_gene: NA
abundance: NA
j_gene: TRBJ1-1

CDR3nt: TGTGCCAGCAGCTTTTTAGCACGGTATGAAGCTTTCTTT
CDR3aa: CASSFLARYEAFF
v_gene: TRBV5-6
d_gene: NA
abundance: NA
j_gene: TRBJ1-1

CDR3nt: TGTGCCAGCAGTCCCCGATGGACTAGCACAGATACGCAGTATTTT
CDR3aa: CASSPRWTSTDTQYF
v_gene: TRBV7-9
d_gene: NA
abundance: NA
j_gene: TRBJ2-3

CDR3nt: TGCGCCAGCAGCTTTTTTTCAGCGGGGGACTACAATGAGCAGTTCTTC
CDR3aa: CASSFFSAGDYNEQFF
v_gene: TRBV5-1
d_gene: TRBD2
abundance: NA
j_gene: TRBJ2-1

CDR3nt: TGTGCCAGTAGTATGCAAGGAGGACCTCTGAACTATGGCTACACCTTC
CDR3aa: CASSMQGGPLNYGYTF
v_gene: TRBV19
d_gene: NA
abundance: NA
j_gene: TRBJ1-2

CDR3nt: TGTGCCACCAGCACCTCAGGCCCCACCGGGGAGCTGTTTTTT
CDR3aa: CATSTSGPTGELFF
v_gene: TRBV15
d_gene: NA
abundance: NA
j_gene: TRBJ2-2